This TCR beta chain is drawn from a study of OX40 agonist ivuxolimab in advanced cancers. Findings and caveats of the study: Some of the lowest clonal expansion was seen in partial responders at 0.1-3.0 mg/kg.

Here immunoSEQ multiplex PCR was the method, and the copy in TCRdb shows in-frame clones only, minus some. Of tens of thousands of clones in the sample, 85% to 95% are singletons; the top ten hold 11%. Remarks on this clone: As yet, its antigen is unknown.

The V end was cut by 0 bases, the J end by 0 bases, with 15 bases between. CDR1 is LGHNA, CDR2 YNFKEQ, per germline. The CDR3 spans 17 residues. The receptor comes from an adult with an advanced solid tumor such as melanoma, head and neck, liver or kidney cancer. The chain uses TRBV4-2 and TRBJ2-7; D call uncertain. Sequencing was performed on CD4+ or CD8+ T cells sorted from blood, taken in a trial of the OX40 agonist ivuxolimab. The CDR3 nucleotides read TGTGCCAGCAGCCAAGAGGTCCCCCTACGGTACTCCTACGAGCAGTACTTC. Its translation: CASSQEVPLRYSYEQYF.